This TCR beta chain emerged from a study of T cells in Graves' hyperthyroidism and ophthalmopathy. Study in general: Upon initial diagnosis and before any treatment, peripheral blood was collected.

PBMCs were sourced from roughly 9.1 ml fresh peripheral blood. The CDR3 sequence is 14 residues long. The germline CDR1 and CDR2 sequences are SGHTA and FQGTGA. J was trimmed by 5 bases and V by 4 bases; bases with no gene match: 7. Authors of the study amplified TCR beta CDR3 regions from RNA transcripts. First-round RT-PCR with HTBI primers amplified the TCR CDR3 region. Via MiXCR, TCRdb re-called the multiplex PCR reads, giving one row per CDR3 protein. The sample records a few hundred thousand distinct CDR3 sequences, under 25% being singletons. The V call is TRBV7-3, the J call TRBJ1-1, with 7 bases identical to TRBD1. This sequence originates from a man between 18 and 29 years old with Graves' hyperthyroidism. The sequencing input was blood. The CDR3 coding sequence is TGTGCCAGCAGCTCTCAGGGGGGAGAGACTGAAGCTTTCTTT. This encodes CASSSQGGETEAFF.